The 20 T cell receptor beta chains in this list originate from one sample, sequenced in a study of T cell responses to AZD1222 COVID-19 vaccine. Sequencing was performed with immunoSEQ multiplex PCR; in TCRdb, only in-frame clones are kept and a portion is missing. Seen here are roughly 130,000 clones, about 90% observed once, and the top ten hold 1.5% to 2%. The material sequenced was peripheral blood, taken on day 0 of AZD1222 vaccination. Source of these receptors: an adult in good health.

J is TRBJ1-6 and V is TRBV4-2; 9 bases agree with TRBD1. V was clipped by 3 bases and J by 7 bases; unmatched bases: 10. CDR3 length equals 17 residues. CDR1 is LGHNA and CDR2 is YNFKEQ in the germline V gene. The CDR3 DNA reads TGTGCCAGCAGCCACCCGGGACAGGGAGAGGCGAATTCACCCCTCCACTTT. Translation: CASSHPGQGEANSPLHF.

The chain uses TRBV29-1 and TRBJ1-1; D not resolved. The germline V and J ends were trimmed by 3 bases and 1 base, with 15 bases remaining between them. The CDR3 covers 15 residues. Per the germline V gene, CDR1 is SQVTM and CDR2 is ANQGSEA. DNA of the CDR3: TGCAGCGTTGAGGTTTCGGGCAGGACGAACACTGAAGCTTTCTTT. Translated: CSVEVSGRTNTEAFF.

The J gene is TRBJ1-2, the V gene TRBV4-2; D is uncertain. The CDR3 length is 14 residues. The germline CDR1 and CDR2 sequences are LGHNA and YNFKEQ. V lost 0 bases and J 2 bases, leaving 7 bases between the germline ends. The CDR3 DNA reads as TGTGCCAGCAGCCAAGATAAGGGCAACTATGGCTACACCTTC. Protein: CASSQDKGNYGYTF.

V gene TRBV18 combines with J gene TRBJ1-6; no clear D. Between the trimmed V and J ends, which lost 5 bases and 9 bases, there was a span of 17 bases. This CDR3 has 15 residues. Germline CDR1 and CDR2: KGHSH and LQKENI. Written as DNA, the CDR3 is TGTGCCAGCTCAGCACTCATCGGGGATGGTTCACCCCTCCACTTT. Translation: CASSALIGDGSPLHF.

V and J are TRBV21-1 and TRBJ1-1; the table's D call of TRBD1 was not tested on the DNA. TRBV21-1 is reported as a pseudogene. The CDR3 spans 15 residues. The CDR3 DNA reads as TGTGCCAGCAGCAAACCAACCAGGGAGAACACTGAAGCTTTCTTT. This sequence encodes CASSKPTRENTEAFF.

V usage is TRBV16 and J usage is TRBJ1-5, with D uncertain. The CDR3 loop spans 16 amino acids. The V end lost 2 bases, the J end lost 0 bases, and 11 bases lay between the germline ends. Germline lookup yields CDR1 KGHSY and CDR2 FQNENV. The CDR3 is CASSQGQELSNQPQHF. The DNA of the CDR3 is TGTGCCAGCAGCCAAGGTCAGGAACTTAGCAATCAGCCCCAGCATTTT. Using reference TRBV16 and TRBJ1-5 for the parts outside the CDR3, the full variable domain is GEEVAQTPKHLVRGEGQKAKLYCAPIKGHSYVFWYQQVLKNEFKFLISFQNENVFDETGMPKERFSAKCLPNSPCSLEIQATKLEDSAVYFCASSQGQELSNQPQHFGDGTRLSIL.

The chain recombines TRBV12-5 with TRBJ1-2; D is ambiguous. This CDR3 has 17 residues. Per the germline V gene, CDR1 is LGHNT and CDR2 is FRNRAP. Trimming removed 2 bases from V and 4 bases from J, with 20 bases in between. The CDR3 region is CASGLPSPGRPPYGYTF. In DNA form, the CDR3 reads TGTGCTAGTGGTTTGCCATCCCCCGGCCGTCCCCCCTATGGCTACACCTTC.

The chain carries TRBV19 and TRBJ1-2, with no clear D. The CDR3 contains 12 residues. The ends were cut back, 5 bases at V and 8 bases at J, with 12 bases in the middle. Germline loops: CDR1 LNHDA, CDR2 SQIVND (reference sequence). In nucleotides, the CDR3 is TGTGCCAGTAGTGCCCAAGGGATAGGCTACACCTTC. Protein sequence: CASSAQGIGYTF.

This chain uses TRBV19 with TRBJ2-7, with 8 bases aligning to TRBD1. The germline V gene encodes CDR1 LNHDA and CDR2 SQIVND (reference sequence). Trimming removed 7 bases from V and 3 bases from J; junction bases left unmatched: 5. The CDR3 extends over 13 amino acids. CDR3 sequence: CASTPTGDYEQYF. CDR3 sequence (DNA): TGTGCCAGTACCCCGACAGGGGACTACGAGCAGTACTTC. The variable domain in full, with the rest retrieved from reference TRBV19 and TRBJ2-7, is DGGITQSPKYLFRKEGQNVTLSCEQNLNHDAMYWYRQDPGQGLRLIYYSQIVNDFQKGDIAEGYSVSREKKESFPLTVTSAQKNPTAFYLCASTPTGDYEQYFGPGTRLTVT.

This clone was picked up one time. V gene TRBV27 combines with J gene TRBJ1-2; possibly TRBD1 for D (5 bases). Deletions cut 3 bases from V and 6 bases from J, with 14 bases between. The germline V gene encodes CDR1 MNHEY and CDR2 SMNVEV (reference sequence). This CDR3 comprises 14 residues. The CDR3 DNA reads as TGTGCCAGCAGTTTTTCCGGTGGAGGGGATGGCTACACCTTC. This gives the protein CASSFSGGGDGYTF.

The chain uses TRBV4-3 and TRBJ2-2; no reliable D call. The CDR3 runs 14 residues. The germline V and J ends were trimmed by 3 bases and 2 bases, with 7 bases remaining between them. CDR1 and CDR2 (germline): LGHNA, YSLEER. The CDR3 spells CASSQGHNTGELFF. CDR3 bases: TGCGCCAGCAGCCAGGGTCATAACACCGGGGAGCTGTTTTTT.

The chain has TRBV27 and TRBJ1-6; D is perhaps TRBD1 (6 bases). This CDR3 comprises 14 residues. Trimming took off 3 bases at V and 10 bases at J, with 13 bases between the two ends. CDR1 and CDR2 from the germline V gene are MNHEY and SMNVEV (reference sequence). The CDR3 nucleotides are TGTGCCAGCAGTTTCGGGCCGAGGGGGTCACCCCTCCACTTT. Protein product: CASSFGPRGSPLHF.

The genes are TRBV5-1 and TRBJ1-2, with TRBD1 matching over 7 bases. This CDR3 region has 17 residues. Germline loops: CDR1 SGHRS, CDR2 YFSETQ. The J segment lost 2 bases and the V segment lost 0 bases, leaving 10 bases of the junction unmatched. This chain's CDR3 is CASSLEARGRLNYGYTF. The CDR3 DNA is TGCGCCAGCAGCTTGGAGGCGAGGGGGCGCTTAAACTATGGCTACACCTTC.

The J gene is TRBJ2-2, the V gene TRBV2, with D possibly being TRBD2 (5 bases). Germline V gene lookup returns CDR1 SNHLY and CDR2 FYNNEI. Trimming shortened V by 6 bases and J by 1 base, and 9 bases separated the two germline ends. This CDR3 has 14 residues. The CDR3 sequence is CASSSDWNTGELFF. The DNA of the CDR3 is TGTGCCAGCAGCTCGGACTGGAACACCGGGGAGCTGTTTTTT.

A single count supports this clone. The chain uses TRBV12-3 or TRBV12-4 and TRBJ2-1; TRBD1 matches 10 bases. Losses at the gene ends were 5 bases for V and 15 bases for J; bases not matched to a gene: 7. CDR3 size: 12 residues. In DNA, the CDR3 is TGTGCCAGCAGTCAACCGGGACAGGGGCCGTTCTTC. Its translation is CASSQPGQGPFF.

J is TRBJ1-5 and V is TRBV28; 9 bases line up with TRBD1. The V segment lost 6 bases and the J segment 3 bases; nucleotides outside the gene matches: 6. The CDR3 contains 15 residues. Looked up from germline, CDR1 is MDHEN and CDR2 is SYDVKM. The CDR3 DNA reads as TGTGCCAGCAGCCCGGACAGGGGAGCCAATCAGCCCCAGCATTTT. Protein product: CASSPDRGANQPQHF.

This clone showed up just once. This sequence joins TRBV15 and TRBJ1-2; possibly TRBD1 for D (5 bases). The CDR3 has 14 residues. V lost 0 bases and J 4 bases, leaving 9 bases between the germline ends. The germline CDR1 and CDR2 sequences are LNHNV and YYDKDF (reference sequence). CDR3: CATSRDWGGYGYTF. DNA for the CDR3: TGTGCCACCAGCAGAGATTGGGGCGGCTATGGCTACACCTTC. The entire variable domain, with the rest obtained from reference TRBV15 and TRBJ1-2, is as follows: DAMVIQNPRYQVTQFGKPVTLSCSQTLNHNVMYWYQQKSSQAPKLLFHYYDKDFNNEADTPDNFQSRRPNTSFCFLDIRSPGLGDTAMYLCATSRDWGGYGYTFGSGTRLTVV.

The chain links TRBV5-6 to TRBJ1-2; weak D call: TRBD1 (6 bases). Per germline, CDR1 SGHDT and CDR2 YYEEEE. The CDR3 has 14 residues. The V gene lost 4 bases and the J gene lost 6 bases, with 16 bases spanning the gap. CDR3 amino acids: CASSTHRDTDGYTF. Written as DNA, the CDR3 is TGTGCCAGCAGCACCCACCGGGACACCGATGGCTACACCTTC.

This chain uses TRBV12-5 with TRBJ2-7; TRBD2 matches at 15 bases. Germline trimming cut 1 base from V and 6 bases from J; bases unmatched to any gene: 1. The CDR3 totals 15 residues. CDR1 and CDR2 (germline): LGHNT, FRNRAP. Here the CDR3 reads CASGLEGLAGGEQYF. CDR3 coding DNA: TGTGCTAGTGGTTTGGAGGGACTAGCGGGGGGCGAGCAGTACTTC.

As regards this clone: The sample contains more than one DNA sequence encoding this CDR3. The rearrangement joins TRBV18 to TRBJ1-1, with D tentatively TRBD1 (6 bases). This CDR3 contains 14 residues. Germline V gene lookup returns CDR1 KGHSH and CDR2 LQKENI. Deletions cut 3 bases from V and 1 base from J, with 9 bases between. The CDR3 loop is CASSPRTENTEAFF. DNA for the CDR3: TGTGCCAGCTCACCGCGGACAGAGAACACTGAAGCTTTCTTT.